This T cell receptor (beta chain) was recorded in a study of T cell responses to AZD1222 COVID-19 vaccine. The CDR3 totals 14 residues. V shed 4 bases and J shed 9 bases, with 13 bases lying between them. Germline V gives CDR1 SNHLY, CDR2 FYNNEI. TCRdb keeps only in-frame clones here, not all; method: immunoSEQ multiplex PCR. The table records under 150,000 clones, about 90% of them present only once. Notes on this clone: Its antigen is not known.

The study's findings and limits: Clonal diversity was possibly underestimated, and white British individuals and females predominated among donors.

This TCR came from an adult who received the AZD1222 COVID-19 vaccine. This chain links TRBV2 with TRBJ1-6; possible D gene TRBD1, 5 bases. This sample comprised peripheral blood, obtained 28 days after the second AZD1222 dose. CDR3 coding DNA: TGTGCCAGCAGTGGAAGGGGAGTCGGTTCACCCCTCCACTTT. Protein product: CASSGRGVGSPLHF.